This T cell receptor (beta chain) was captured by sequencing in a study of OX40 agonist ivuxolimab in advanced cancers. Context from the whole study: The costimulatory receptor OX40 (CD134) was targeted by ivuxolimab, a fully human IgG2 agonistic monoclonal antibody. Among the 52 dose-escalation patients, some 19 had hepatocellular carcinoma, approximately 15 melanoma, 9 renal cell carcinoma and 9 head and neck cancer. Prior anti-PD-1, anti-PD-L1 or anti-CTLA-4 therapy was permitted, and checkpoint inhibitors had been received by roughly two fifths of dose-escalation patients. In the dose-escalation cohort, 65% to 90% of patients were male, and the mean age was approximately 64 years, with a range of about 23 to 90. The paper reports the monotherapy dose-escalation portion (N of about 51 patients) of the phase I ivuxolimab trial. The point of sequencing TCRbeta in the periphery was to test whether ivuxolimab changed TCR sequence diversity and drove clonal T-cell expansion. Intravenous ivuxolimab was administered to patients every 2 weeks at six dose levels: 0.01, 0.1, 0.3, 1.5, 3 and 10 mg/kg. Partial responses were achieved by three dose-escalation patients, of whom one had hepatocellular carcinoma and two had cutaneous melanoma.

The trial excluded patients who had a history of autoimmune disease or who were on systemic immunosuppression. Peripheral blood for TCR sequencing was collected from all dose cohorts at baseline, on cycle 4 day 1, and on cycle 7 day 1. Samples came from an open-label, multicenter, first-in-human phase I dose-escalation trial of ivuxolimab. Adults with locally advanced or metastatic head and neck squamous cell, hepatocellular, melanoma or renal cell carcinoma were enrolled in the trial. CD4+ and CD8+ T cells were sorted separately from peripheral blood before TCR sequencing. For sequencing of the TCRbeta CDR3 region, genomic DNA was extracted from the sorted cells. The immunoSEQ Assay was used to sequence the TCRbeta CDR3 regions. TCRdb stores this immuneACCESS table with in-frame sequences only. Part of the clones is absent; in the studies checked, under half of the shortfall reflects unresolved V genes, and no reason is known for the rest. The sample contains fewer than 90,000 clones, roughly 88% of them found a single time. The ten largest clonotypes hold around 2.3% of the sample.

Findings and caveats that apply to the study as a whole: After ivuxolimab, expanded clones were on average more numerous among CD8+ T cells than among CD4+ T cells. Low levels of normalized T-cell clonal expansion were also seen in some patients who did not respond. In the 0.1-3.0 mg/kg groups, partial responders were among the patients with the lowest normalized peripheral clonal expansion, particularly in CD8+ T cells. Antigen specificity was not determined for the clonally expanded peripheral T cells. At doses of 0.1 to 3.0 mg/kg, clonal expansion of both CD4+ and CD8+ T cells in blood was seen between baseline and week 6.

Comment on this clone: It lacks a known antigen. Nothing much larger sits one base from this clone, and base qualities are not available.

V and J are trimmed by 0 bases and 6 bases, and the gene matches miss 7 bases of the junction. The germline V gene sets CDR1 to SGDLS and CDR2 to YYNGEE. The CDR3, from cysteine to phenylalanine, totals 15 residues. Solely the CDR3 DNA is kept, with 45 bases framed from the first base. This sequence was found in an adult with an advanced solid tumor such as melanoma, head and neck, liver or kidney cancer. The sample here was CD4+ or CD8+ T cells sorted from blood, taken in a trial of the OX40 agonist ivuxolimab. The sequence links TRBV9 to TRBJ2-7; 9 nucleotides in the junction match TRBD2. CDR3 protein: CASSVEQRGDGEQYF. The bases are TGTGCCAGCAGCGTAGAACAGCGGGGGGACGGCGAGCAGTACTTC.